This is a list of T cell receptor beta chains from one sample in a study of CD8+ T cells in alopecia areata. Using immunoSEQ multiplex PCR, the repertoire was profiled, and TCRdb retains in-frame clones only, with some absent. Among about 180,000 clones listed, 50% to 65% were seen once. Material: CD8+ T cells sorted from blood, obtained at week 24, from a patient treated with tofacitinib. The origin of the receptors is a human donor with alopecia areata. The CDR3 runs from the conserved cysteine through the conserved F or W. The D gene is left open where the match is weak. Part of the rows lack a size; the others show once, few, many or a class for expanded clones.

j_gene	d_gene	v_gene	abundance	CDR3aa	CDR3nt
TRBJ1-2	TRBD1	TRBV14	once	CASSHWTGDGYTF	TGTGCCAGCAGCCACTGGACAGGGGATGGCTACACCTTC
TRBJ2-2	.	TRBV6-1	.	CASSVDTRYTGELFF	TGTGCCAGCAGTGTCGACACCCGATACACCGGGGAGCTGTTTTTT
TRBJ2-6	.	TRBV13	.	CASSLSADQGTMANVLTF	TGTGCCAGCAGCTTAAGCGCCGATCAGGGGACAATGGCCAACGTCCTGACTTTC
TRBJ2-3	.	TRBV4-1	.	CASSQEGRATDTQYF	TGCGCCAGCAGCCAAGAGGGCAGGGCCACAGATACGCAGTATTTT
TRBJ2-1	.	TRBV25-1	few	CASSPGAHNEQFF	TGTGCCAGCTCCCCCGGGGCCCACAATGAGCAGTTCTTC
TRBJ2-3	TRBD2	TRBV30	.	CAWSVTASGGTDTQYF	TGTGCCTGGAGTGTAACGGCTAGCGGGGGCACAGATACGCAGTATTTT
TRBJ1-1	TRBD1	TRBV19	many	CASIKTGTGGTEAFF	TGTGCCAGTATCAAGACCGGGACAGGGGGCACTGAAGCTTTCTTT
TRBJ1-1	.	TRBV5-6	few	CASRMTGENTEAFF	TGTGCCAGCAGGATGACAGGAGAGAACACTGAAGCTTTCTTT
TRBJ2-7	.	TRBV9	few	CASSVAGTASSYEQYF	TGTGCCAGCAGCGTAGCTGGGACGGCGAGCTCCTACGAGCAGTACTTC
TRBJ1-2	.	TRBV2	.	CATLPLLGYTF	TGTGCCACCCTCCCCTTGCTTGGCTACACCTTC
TRBJ2-7	.	TRBV5-8	.	CASSLSHGNYYEQYF	TGTGCCAGCAGCTTGTCTCACGGAAACTACTACGAGCAGTACTTC
TRBJ2-7	TRBD1	TRBV30	.	CAFSGGASYEQYF	TGTGCCTTCTCAGGGGGAGCCTCCTACGAGCAGTACTTC
TRBJ1-4	TRBD1	TRBV15	once	CATSRDGVGQGEMVFF	TGTGCCACCAGCAGAGACGGGGTGGGACAGGGTGAAATGGTGTTTTTT
TRBJ2-1	.	TRBV7-6	.	CASSYRVSNEQFF	TGTGCCAGCAGCTACAGGGTTTCCAATGAGCAGTTCTTC
TRBJ2-2	TRBD2	TRBV29-1	.	CSVEDTSGDTGELFF	TGCAGCGTTGAAGACACTAGCGGAGACACCGGGGAGCTGTTTTTT
TRBJ2-6	.	TRBV15	.	CATRGAGANVLTF	TGTGCCACCAGGGGAGCTGGGGCCAACGTCCTGACTTTC
TRBJ1-1	.	TRBV19	.	CASSFGRQSTEAFF	TGTGCCAGTAGTTTTGGGAGACAGAGCACTGAAGCTTTCTTT
TRBJ2-7	TRBD1	TRBV27	.	CASSLSVGQGAYEQYF	TGTGCCAGCAGTTTATCGGTTGGTCAGGGGGCCTACGAGCAGTACTTC
TRBJ1-1	.	TRBV7-2	many	CASSLSGTNTEAFF	TGTGCCAGCAGCTTAAGTGGTACGAACACTGAAGCTTTCTTT
TRBJ1-2	.	TRBV5-6	.	CASSLRDLLNYGYTF	TGTGCCAGCAGCTTAAGGGACCTACTTAACTATGGCTACACCTTC
TRBJ1-5	.	TRBV30	.	CAWSDGGLGQPQHF	TGTGCCTGGAGTGATGGGGGCTTAGGGCAGCCCCAGCATTTT
TRBJ2-2	.	TRBV7-3	.	CASSPDREGTGELFF	TGTGCCAGCAGCCCTGACAGGGAGGGAACCGGGGAGCTGTTTTTT
TRBJ1-4	TRBD1	TRBV6-5	once	CASSYSVQGEKLFF	TGTGCCAGCAGTTACTCCGTACAGGGGGAAAAACTGTTTTTT
TRBJ1-2	.	TRBV4-2	.	CASSQDPVSDGYTF	TGTGCCAGCAGCCAAGATCCGGTATCTGATGGCTACACCTTC
TRBJ1-3	.	TRBV30	few	CAWNRDAISGNTIYF	TGTGCCTGGAACCGAGACGCAATCTCTGGAAACACCATATATTTT
TRBJ2-1	.	TRBV29-1	.	CSVVGQPSYNEQFF	TGCAGCGTTGTGGGGCAACCCTCCTACAATGAGCAGTTCTTC
TRBJ2-7	TRBD1	TRBV30	.	CAWSQGQGYEQYF	TGTGCCTGGAGCCAGGGACAGGGCTACGAGCAGTACTTC
TRBJ2-4	.	TRBV11-2	.	CASSPATEIAKNIQYF	TGTGCCAGCAGCCCAGCGACAGAGATAGCCAAAAACATTCAGTACTTC
TRBJ2-6	.	TRBV9	.	CASSGGPGANVLTF	TGTGCCAGCAGCGGAGGGCCTGGGGCCAACGTCCTGACTTTC
TRBJ2-1	.	TRBV13	.	CASSLGGDEQFF	TGTGCCAGCAGCTTGGGGGGAGATGAGCAGTTCTTC
TRBJ1-1	.	TRBV30	.	CAWSDSLNTEAFF	TGTGCCTGGAGTGACAGCCTGAACACTGAAGCTTTCTTT
TRBJ2-7	TRBD2	TRBV7-6	few	CASATSGGYEQYF	TGTGCCAGCGCGACTAGCGGGGGGTACGAGCAGTACTTC
TRBJ2-1	.	TRBV30	.	CAWSVSEGYEQFF	TGTGCCTGGAGTGTAAGTGAGGGTTATGAGCAGTTCTTC
TRBJ2-3	.	TRBV13	.	CASSPGTDTQYF	TGTGCCAGCAGCCCGGGCACAGATACGCAGTATTTT
TRBJ1-1	.	TRBV6-5	.	CASRDTQAFF	TGTGCCAGCAGGGACACCCAAGCTTTCTTT
TRBJ2-6	TRBD1	TRBV9	.	CASSVDRGSGANVLTF	TGTGCCAGCAGCGTCGACAGGGGCTCTGGGGCCAACGTCCTGACTTTC
TRBJ2-7	TRBD1	TRBV6-5	few	CASSAGTGRDEQYF	TGTGCCAGCAGCGCTGGGACAGGACGCGACGAGCAGTACTTC
TRBJ1-2	.	TRBV5-1	.	CASSFYLTGSDGYTF	TGCGCCAGCAGCTTTTATCTGACGGGCAGCGATGGCTACACCTTC
TRBJ1-4	TRBD1	TRBV29-1	.	CSVEAGTGEATNEKLFF	TGCAGCGTTGAAGCTGGGACAGGGGAAGCCACTAATGAAAAACTGTTTTTT
TRBJ2-2	TRBD1	TRBV15	.	CATSTGQDNTGELFF	TGTGCCACCAGCACTGGACAGGATAACACCGGGGAGCTGTTTTTT
TRBJ2-5	.	TRBV4-3	.	CASSQDGTEQETQYF	TGCGCCAGCAGCCAAGATGGAACAGAACAAGAGACCCAGTACTTC
TRBJ2-1	.	TRBV6-6	.	CASSAGTTVGFF	TGTGCCAGCAGTGCCGGGACCACGGTGGGGTTCTTC
TRBJ2-5	.	TRBV10-1	.	CASRPGHQETQYF	TGCGCCAGCAGACCGGGACACCAAGAGACCCAGTACTTC
TRBJ2-5	TRBD2	TRBV2	.	CASSLHLAGVLQETQYF	TGTGCCAGCAGTCTTCATCTAGCGGGCGTGCTCCAAGAGACCCAGTACTTC
TRBJ2-2	TRBD2	TRBV19	.	CASSIARPGLASGGELFF	TGTGCCAGTAGTATCGCCCGCCCCGGACTAGCGAGCGGCGGGGAGCTGTTTTTT
TRBJ2-7	TRBD1	TRBV4-1	.	CASSQEVSGGVISGEQYF	TGCGCCAGCAGCCAAGAGGTTTCAGGGGGCGTCATCTCCGGGGAGCAGTACTTC
TRBJ2-3	TRBD2	TRBV5-1	.	CASSTPPAGDADTQYF	TGCGCCAGCAGCACCCCCCCAGCGGGGGATGCAGATACGCAGTATTTT
TRBJ1-2	.	TRBV19	.	CASSEWYGYTF	TGTGCCAGTAGTGAGTGGTATGGCTACACCTTC
TRBJ2-7	.	TRBV13	.	CASSSGARDTYEQYF	TGTGCCAGCAGCTCAGGGGCCCGGGATACCTACGAGCAGTACTTC
TRBJ1-1	.	TRBV7-3	few	CASSLVGGSSEAFF	TGTGCCAGCAGCTTGGTGGGGGGCAGTTCTGAAGCTTTCTTT
TRBJ1-2	.	TRBV14	once	CASSQAGDLYGYTF	TGTGCCAGCAGCCAAGCTGGGGATCTCTATGGCTACACCTTC
TRBJ1-1	.	TRBV29-1	.	CSVVGLVETEAFF	TGCAGCGTTGTTGGTTTGGTAGAGACTGAAGCTTTCTTT